Listed below are T cell receptor beta chains from one sample, sequenced in a study of blood T cell repertoires in COVID-19. The data were produced by immunoSEQ multiplex PCR, yet TCRdb's version contains in-frame clones alone and is incomplete. This table holds 100,000 to 140,000 clones, around 88% found once. The sequenced sample was peripheral blood. The receptors were sampled from a man between 45 and 60 years old with active or convalescent COVID-19. CDR3s include the opening cysteine and the closing phenylalanine or tryptophan. The order of the fields is J gene, D gene, clone size, V gene, CDR3 DNA, CDR3 protein. A D gene is named only where the DNA matches it firmly. Clone sizes are given selectively: once, few, many, or a class where the clone is expanded.

J gene: TRBJ1-1; D gene: -; clone size: -; V gene: TRBV28; CDR3 DNA: TGTGCCAGCAGTTTTACGGAAACGGGGACTGAAGCTTTCTTT; CDR3 protein: CASSFTETGTEAFF
J gene: TRBJ2-7; D gene: TRBD2; clone size: -; V gene: TRBV3-1/TRBV3-2; CDR3 DNA: TGTGCCAGCAGCCAAGAGGCGGGAGGGCCTAGCTACGAGCAGTACTTC; CDR3 protein: CASSQEAGGPSYEQYF
J gene: TRBJ1-2; D gene: -; clone size: -; V gene: TRBV6-5; CDR3 DNA: TGTGCCAGCCCGCAGGGGCCCCCTTCGTATGGCTACACCTTC; CDR3 protein: CASPQGPPSYGYTF
J gene: TRBJ1-4; D gene: -; clone size: -; V gene: TRBV9; CDR3 DNA: TGTGCCAGCAGCCTCGGGGGGGTCGGGCAACTGTTTTTT; CDR3 protein: CASSLGGVGQLFF
J gene: TRBJ1-3; D gene: -; clone size: -; V gene: TRBV6-6; CDR3 DNA: TGTGCCAGCAGTCTGTCAGGCATCTCTGGAAACACCATATATTTT; CDR3 protein: CASSLSGISGNTIYF
J gene: TRBJ2-7; D gene: TRBD1; clone size: -; V gene: TRBV27; CDR3 DNA: TGTGCCAGCAGTCCCGGACAGGGGAGGGCACCCTACGAGCAGTACTTC; CDR3 protein: CASSPGQGRAPYEQYF
J gene: TRBJ1-4; D gene: -; clone size: -; V gene: TRBV3-1/TRBV3-2; CDR3 DNA: TGTGCCAGCAGCCAAGTAGGAGGCTCATATGAAAAACTGTTTTTT; CDR3 protein: CASSQVGGSYEKLFF
J gene: TRBJ2-3; D gene: -; clone size: -; V gene: TRBV18; CDR3 DNA: TGTGCCAGCTCACCCCAGACTAGCACAGATACGCAGTATTTT; CDR3 protein: CASSPQTSTDTQYF
J gene: TRBJ2-5; D gene: TRBD2; clone size: once; V gene: TRBV29-1; CDR3 DNA: TGCAGCGTTGTGGCTAGCGGAGAAGAGACCCAGTACTTC; CDR3 protein: CSVVASGEETQYF
J gene: TRBJ2-1; D gene: -; clone size: many; V gene: TRBV11-2; CDR3 DNA: TGTGCCAGCAGCTCCGAACTAGCCTATGAGCAGTTCTTC; CDR3 protein: CASSSELAYEQFF
J gene: TRBJ2-3; D gene: -; clone size: -; V gene: TRBV5-4; CDR3 DNA: TGTGCCAGCAGCTTGGAGTATCAGACAGATACGCAGTATTTT; CDR3 protein: CASSLEYQTDTQYF